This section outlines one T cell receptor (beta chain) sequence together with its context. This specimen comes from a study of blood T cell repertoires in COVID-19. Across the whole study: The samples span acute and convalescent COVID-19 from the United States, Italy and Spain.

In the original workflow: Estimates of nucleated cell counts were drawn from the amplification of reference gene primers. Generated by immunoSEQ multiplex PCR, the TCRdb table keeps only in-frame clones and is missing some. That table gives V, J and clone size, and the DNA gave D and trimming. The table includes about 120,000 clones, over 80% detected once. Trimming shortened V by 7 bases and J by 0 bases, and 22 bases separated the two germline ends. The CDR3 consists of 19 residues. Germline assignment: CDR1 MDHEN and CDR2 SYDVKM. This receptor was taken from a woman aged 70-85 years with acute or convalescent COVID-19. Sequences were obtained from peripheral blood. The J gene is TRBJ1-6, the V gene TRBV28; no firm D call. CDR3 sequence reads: CASTIPPGKQSSYNSPLHF. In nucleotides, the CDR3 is TGTGCCAGCACTATCCCTCCGGGGAAACAGAGCTCCTATAATTCACCCCTCCACTTT.